A selection of T cell receptor beta chains follows, all from one sample in a study of identical twins. Via MiXCR, TCRdb re-called the 5' RACE reads, giving one row per CDR3 protein. The profile covers 650,000 to 800,000 distinct CDR3 sequences, with around 8.6% appearing a single time and 0.75% to 1% taken by the ten largest. In addition, the sample was reused for a study of yellow fever vaccine responses in identical twins.

The specimen sequenced was PBMCs. The receptors were sampled from a woman between 18 and 30 years old in good health. Each CDR3 is given with its conserved first and last residue. The order of the fields is V gene, J gene, D gene, clone size, CDR3 protein, CDR3 DNA. D genes are given only for firm matches. Some rows have no size entry. The others give once, few or many, or a class for an expanded clone.

v_gene: TRBV29-1; j_gene: TRBJ2-7; d_gene: -; abundance: few; CDR3aa: CSVVGAKYEQYF; CDR3nt: TGCAGCGTTGTAGGGGCAAAGTACGAGCAGTACTTC
v_gene: TRBV6-4; j_gene: TRBJ1-1; d_gene: TRBD1; abundance: many; CDR3aa: CASSDREGTEAFF; CDR3nt: TGTGCCTCCTCAGACAGGGAAGGCACTGAAGCTTTCTTT
v_gene: TRBV7-2; j_gene: TRBJ2-1; d_gene: TRBD2; abundance: many; CDR3aa: CASSLGAGEYNEQFF; CDR3nt: TGTGCCAGCAGCTTAGGAGCGGGAGAATACAATGAGCAGTTCTTC
v_gene: TRBV24-1; j_gene: TRBJ2-3; d_gene: TRBD1; abundance: many; CDR3aa: CATSERTGSTDTQYF; CDR3nt: TGTGCCACCAGTGAGAGGACAGGAAGCACAGATACGCAGTATTTT
v_gene: TRBV5-1; j_gene: TRBJ1-3; d_gene: -; abundance: many; CDR3aa: CASSLAYWGPGNTIYF; CDR3nt: TGCGCCAGCAGCTTGGCCTACTGGGGACCCGGAAACACCATATATTTT
v_gene: TRBV20-1; j_gene: TRBJ2-7; d_gene: TRBD2; abundance: -; CDR3aa: CSALAGHLNEQYF; CDR3nt: TGCAGTGCCCTAGCGGGGCACCTCAACGAGCAGTACTTC
v_gene: TRBV3-1; j_gene: TRBJ2-2; d_gene: -; abundance: few; CDR3aa: CASSPPTHTGELFF; CDR3nt: TGTGCCAGCAGCCCACCGACTCACACCGGGGAGCTGTTTTTT
v_gene: TRBV5-6; j_gene: TRBJ2-3; d_gene: -; abundance: few; CDR3aa: CASSLRWTPDTQYF; CDR3nt: TGTGCCAGCAGCTTGAGGTGGACCCCAGATACGCAGTATTTT
v_gene: TRBV19; j_gene: TRBJ1-6; d_gene: -; abundance: few; CDR3aa: CASSIRGDSPLHF; CDR3nt: TGTGCCAGTAGTATACGGGGTGATTCACCCCTCCACTTT
v_gene: TRBV6-2/TRBV6-3; j_gene: TRBJ2-7; d_gene: TRBD2; abundance: many; CDR3aa: CASSSTGTSGIGAYEQYF; CDR3nt: TGTGCCAGCAGTTCTACCGGGACTAGCGGGATTGGGGCCTACGAGCAGTACTTC
v_gene: TRBV27; j_gene: TRBJ1-2; d_gene: TRBD1; abundance: few; CDR3aa: CASSHGTEGYGYTF; CDR3nt: TGTGCCAGCAGTCACGGGACAGAAGGCTATGGCTACACCTTC
v_gene: TRBV6-1; j_gene: TRBJ2-7; d_gene: TRBD1; abundance: few; CDR3aa: CASRGTGHDYEQYF; CDR3nt: TGTGCCAGCAGAGGGACAGGACATGACTACGAGCAGTACTTC
v_gene: TRBV27; j_gene: TRBJ2-1; d_gene: -; abundance: -; CDR3aa: CASGNDRYNEQFF; CDR3nt: TGTGCCAGCGGAAACGACAGATACAATGAGCAGTTCTTC
v_gene: TRBV20-1; j_gene: TRBJ1-1; d_gene: -; abundance: many; CDR3aa: CSAEIRGGTEAFF; CDR3nt: TGCAGTGCCGAGATAAGGGGGGGCACTGAAGCTTTCTTT
v_gene: TRBV6-2/TRBV6-3; j_gene: TRBJ2-5; d_gene: -; abundance: -; CDR3aa: CASSPGRRMGYQETQYF; CDR3nt: TGTGCCAGCAGTCCGGGACGGAGGATGGGCTATCAAGAGACCCAGTACTTC
v_gene: TRBV29-1; j_gene: TRBJ2-1; d_gene: TRBD2; abundance: few; CDR3aa: CSVEDSAGSYNEQFF; CDR3nt: TGCAGCGTTGAAGATTCAGCGGGATCCTACAATGAGCAGTTCTTC
v_gene: TRBV30; j_gene: TRBJ2-7; d_gene: -; abundance: -; CDR3aa: CAWRGDAYEQYF; CDR3nt: TGTGCCTGGAGAGGGGACGCCTACGAGCAGTACTTC
v_gene: TRBV18; j_gene: TRBJ2-7; d_gene: TRBD1; abundance: few; CDR3aa: CASSSMTGTVSAEQYF; CDR3nt: TGTGCCAGCTCATCTATGACCGGGACAGTCTCTGCCGAGCAGTACTTC
v_gene: TRBV10-3; j_gene: TRBJ2-3; d_gene: -; abundance: few; CDR3aa: CAINREHTDTQYF; CDR3nt: TGTGCCATCAACAGGGAACACACAGATACGCAGTATTTT
v_gene: TRBV5-1; j_gene: TRBJ1-5; d_gene: -; abundance: few; CDR3aa: CASSEQGGGAGQPQHF; CDR3nt: TGCGCCAGCAGCGAACAAGGGGGGGGGGCTGGTCAGCCCCAGCATTTT
v_gene: TRBV11-2; j_gene: TRBJ2-2; d_gene: -; abundance: -; CDR3aa: CASSYGQANTGELFF; CDR3nt: TGTGCCAGCAGCTACGGACAAGCTAACACCGGGGAGCTGTTTTTT
v_gene: TRBV3-1; j_gene: TRBJ2-2; d_gene: -; abundance: many; CDR3aa: CASRSASNTEELFF; CDR3nt: TGTGCCAGCCGGTCCGCGTCCAACACCGAGGAGCTGTTTTTT
v_gene: TRBV18; j_gene: TRBJ2-2; d_gene: -; abundance: -; CDR3aa: CASSPLLANTGELFF; CDR3nt: TGTGCCAGCTCACCATTACTCGCTAACACCGGGGAGCTGTTTTTT
v_gene: TRBV5-1; j_gene: TRBJ2-5; d_gene: TRBD2; abundance: -; CDR3aa: CASSLGGLAVQETQYF; CDR3nt: TGCGCCAGCAGCTTGGGGGGACTAGCGGTCCAAGAGACCCAGTACTTC
v_gene: TRBV20-1; j_gene: TRBJ1-2; d_gene: -; abundance: many; CDR3aa: CSADLPRQATYGYTF; CDR3nt: TGCAGTGCCGACTTACCAAGACAAGCGACCTATGGCTACACCTTC
v_gene: TRBV20-1; j_gene: TRBJ2-3; d_gene: -; abundance: once; CDR3aa: CSADRRSDTQYF; CDR3nt: TGCAGCGCCGATCGTAGATCAGATACGCAGTATTTT
v_gene: TRBV20-1; j_gene: TRBJ2-3; d_gene: TRBD2; abundance: -; CDR3aa: CSARESGRGDTQYF; CDR3nt: TGCAGTGCTAGAGAAAGCGGGAGGGGCGATACGCAGTATTTT
v_gene: TRBV29-1; j_gene: TRBJ1-1; d_gene: -; abundance: many; CDR3aa: CSVEALGGAGNTEAFF; CDR3nt: TGCAGCGTTGAAGCCTTAGGAGGGGCTGGGAACACTGAAGCTTTCTTT
v_gene: TRBV6-2/TRBV6-3; j_gene: TRBJ2-5; d_gene: -; abundance: few; CDR3aa: CASSIRLGLETQYF; CDR3nt: TGTGCCAGCAGTATTAGGTTAGGGCTAGAGACCCAGTACTTC
v_gene: TRBV12-3/TRBV12-4; j_gene: TRBJ2-4; d_gene: -; abundance: few; CDR3aa: CASTFARLAKNIQYF; CDR3nt: TGTGCCAGCACCTTCGCCCGACTAGCCAAAAACATTCAGTACTTC
v_gene: TRBV27; j_gene: TRBJ1-1; d_gene: -; abundance: few; CDR3aa: CASSFTGMSTEAFF; CDR3nt: TGTGCCAGCAGTTTTACAGGGATGAGCACTGAAGCTTTCTTT
v_gene: TRBV28; j_gene: TRBJ2-7; d_gene: TRBD1; abundance: -; CDR3aa: CASSKRGPEPYKQYF; CDR3nt: TGTGCCAGCAGTAAAAGGGGGCCCGAACCCTACAAGCAGTACTTC
v_gene: TRBV29-1; j_gene: TRBJ1-1; d_gene: -; abundance: few; CDR3aa: CSVQGTGTEAFF; CDR3nt: TGCAGCGTTCAGGGAACGGGCACTGAAGCTTTCTTT
v_gene: TRBV4-2; j_gene: TRBJ1-4; d_gene: -; abundance: many; CDR3aa: CASSPQREKLFF; CDR3nt: TGTGCCAGCAGCCCTCAGCGGGAAAAACTGTTTTTT
v_gene: TRBV18; j_gene: TRBJ1-2; d_gene: -; abundance: few; CDR3aa: CASSLDSGYGYTF; CDR3nt: TGTGCCAGCTCGCTGGACAGCGGCTATGGCTACACCTTC
v_gene: TRBV6-5; j_gene: TRBJ2-5; d_gene: TRBD2; abundance: few; CDR3aa: CASSYSSGGTQYF; CDR3nt: TGTGCCAGCAGTTACTCGTCGGGGGGGACCCAGTACTTC